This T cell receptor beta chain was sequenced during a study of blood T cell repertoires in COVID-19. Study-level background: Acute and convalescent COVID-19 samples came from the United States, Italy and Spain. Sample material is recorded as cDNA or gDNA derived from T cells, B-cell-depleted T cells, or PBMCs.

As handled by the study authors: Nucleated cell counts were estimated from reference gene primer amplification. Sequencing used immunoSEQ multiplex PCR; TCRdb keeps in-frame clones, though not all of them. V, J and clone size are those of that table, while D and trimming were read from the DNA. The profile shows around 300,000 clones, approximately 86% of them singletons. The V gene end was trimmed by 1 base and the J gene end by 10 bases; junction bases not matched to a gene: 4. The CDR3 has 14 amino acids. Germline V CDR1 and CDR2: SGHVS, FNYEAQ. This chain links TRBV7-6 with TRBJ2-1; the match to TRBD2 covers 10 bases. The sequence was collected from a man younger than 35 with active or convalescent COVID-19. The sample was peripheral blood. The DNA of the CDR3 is TGTGCCAGCAGCTTAGTACTAGCGGGGAGGGAGCAGTTCTTC. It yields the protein CASSLVLAGREQFF.